The 32 T cell receptor beta chains given below trace back to one sample, sequenced in a study of a mutant IDH1 vaccine in newly diagnosed glioma. Time point here: week 23, last vaccination. Doses consisted of 300 ug of mutant IDH1 20-mer peptide each, paired with topical imiquimod. The antigens for these receptors are not known. Clones were read by immunoSEQ multiplex PCR, and TCRdb kept only the in-frame ones, dropping some. Of about 55,000 clones listed, about four fifths were seen once; the top ten hold 5% to 8%. The source was PBMCs, collected from a glioma patient whose treatment included an IDH1 peptide vaccine. Receptors were obtained from a man aged 35 to 55 with glioma.

V and J are TRBV7-8 and TRBJ1-1; TRBD1 is a possible D gene (5 bases). The CDR3 sequence is 14 residues long. Trimming took off 4 bases at V and 7 bases at J, with 16 bases between the two ends. CDR1 and CDR2 from the germline V gene are SGHVS and FQNEAQ. CDR3 in amino acids: CASSSQGPGYEAFF. In DNA, the CDR3 is TGTGCCAGCAGCTCCCAGGGACCTGGCTATGAAGCTTTCTTT.

This clone occurred once. V is TRBV4-1 and J is TRBJ2-7; D unresolved. CDR3 length equals 16 residues. CDR1 is MGHRA and CDR2 is YSYEKL in the germline V gene. V was trimmed by 0 bases and J by 2 bases, leaving 14 bases between them. CDR3 nucleotide sequence: TGCGCCAGCAGCCAAGATACGCTGGGCCCTACCTACGAGCAGTACTTC. Its protein product is CASSQDTLGPTYEQYF.

This clone was observed a few times. The gene calls are TRBV5-1 and TRBJ1-1, with unresolved D. V lost 0 bases to trimming and J lost 4 bases, with 13 bases between them. Germline CDR1 and CDR2: SGHRS and YFSETQ. The CDR3 loop spans 15 amino acids. The DNA for the CDR3 is TGCGCCAGCAGCTTGGGGATTCGGGCTCTCACTGAAGCTTTCTTT. Translating it yields CASSLGIRALTEAFF.

This sequence joins TRBV6-5 and TRBJ2-5, with 11 bases matching TRBD2. CDR3 length: 15 amino acids. J lost 1 base, V lost 8 bases, and 6 bases had no gene match. Germline values: CDR1 MNHEY, CDR2 SVGAGI. This chain's CDR3 is CASSTSGILQETQYF. The CDR3 DNA reads TGTGCCAGCTCGACTAGCGGGATCCTCCAAGAGACCCAGTACTTC.

This clone occurred once. This sequence joins TRBV2 and TRBJ1-1; 7 bases are shared with TRBD1. This CDR3 contains 12 residues. V lost 6 bases and J lost 11; bases outside the gene matches: 9. Germline V lookup: CDR1 SNHLY, CDR2 FYNNEI. CDR3 residues: CASREQGYEAFF. Here the CDR3 DNA reads TGTGCCAGCAGAGAACAGGGGTACGAGGCTTTCTTT.

The rearrangement uses TRBV7-8 and TRBJ2-7; 7 nucleotides agree with TRBD1. The V segment lost 5 bases and the J segment 4 bases; nucleotides outside the gene matches: 11. The V gene's germline CDR1 is SGHVS and CDR2 FQNEAQ. The CDR3 has 15 amino acids. In DNA, the CDR3 is TGTGCCAGCAGCCTCTATGCCGGGACAGCGTACGAGCAGTACTTC. This codes for CASSLYAGTAYEQYF.

In this sample, this clone turned up once. The J gene is TRBJ1-2, the V gene TRBV25-1; D unresolved. V lost 4 bases, J lost 2 bases, and 8 bases lay in between. The V gene's germline CDR1 is MGHDK and CDR2 SYGVNS. This CDR3 region has 13 residues. The CDR3: CASSVAANYGYTF. CDR3 sequence (DNA): TGTGCCAGCAGTGTTGCCGCGAACTATGGCTACACCTTC.

The DNA of the CDR3 is TGCGCCAGCAGCACAGGGGGCAACACTGAAGCTTTCTTT. The encoded protein is CASSTGGNTEAFF. The chain couples TRBV10-1 to TRBJ1-1; 9 bases fit TRBD1. V dropped 6 bases and J dropped 2; count of bases not matched to a gene: 1. The CDR3 length is 13 residues. CDR1 WNHNN and CDR2 SYGVQD come from the germline V gene (reference sequence).

In nucleotides, the CDR3 is TGTGCCAGCAGTGAACGAGGCGACGATTACGAGCAGTACTTC. This encodes CASSERGDDYEQYF. The chain carries TRBV6-1 and TRBJ2-7; D call uncertain. This CDR3 contains 14 residues. In germline, CDR1 is MNHNS, CDR2 SASEGT. V gave up 2 bases and J gave up 4 bases, with 12 bases separating them.

This sequence joins TRBV4-2 and TRBJ2-2, with TRBD2 identical over 13 bases. The CDR3 is made up of 17 amino acids. J gave up 8 bases and V 4 bases, and 10 bases lay outside the gene matches. From germline, CDR1 is LGHNA and CDR2 YNFKEQ. CDR3 DNA sequence: TGTGCCAGCAGCCCCCATGGACTAGCGGGGGCGGGGGGGGAGCTGTTTTTT. Its translation is CASSPHGLAGAGGELFF.

This chain joins TRBV5-1 and TRBJ2-5; the match to TRBD2 covers 9 bases. V was clipped by 0 bases and J by 5 bases; unmatched bases: 8. The CDR3 is made up of 16 amino acids. The V gene's germline CDR1 is SGHRS and CDR2 YFSETQ. The CDR3 is CASSLATSGRDETQYF. The CDR3, as DNA: TGCGCCAGCAGCTTGGCGACTAGCGGAAGGGACGAGACCCAGTACTTC.

In this sample, this clone turned up a few times. The chain employs TRBV5-1 and TRBJ2-7; D possibly corresponds to TRBD1 (6 bases). This CDR3 contains 14 residues. Trimming cost V 1 base and J 2 bases, with 10 bases left between them. CDR1 is SGHRS, CDR2 YFSETQ, per germline. CDR3 DNA: TGCGCCAGCAGCTTGAGGGCAGGGGCCTACGAGCAGTACTTC. As protein: CASSLRAGAYEQYF.

J is TRBJ2-5 and V is TRBV19, with D perhaps TRBD1 (5 bases). There are 15 residues in the CDR3. CDR1 and CDR2 from the germline V gene are LNHDA and SQIVND (reference sequence). The V end lost 5 bases, the J end lost 4 bases, and 17 bases lay between the germline ends. The CDR3 nucleotides read TGTGCCAGTAGTTCGCCCGGACAAGGGCGAGAGACCCAGTACTTC. It codes for CASSSPGQGRETQYF. The entire variable domain, with the rest obtained from reference TRBV19 and TRBJ2-5, is as follows: DGGITQSPKYLFRKEGQNVTLSCEQNLNHDAMYWYRQDPGQGLRLIYYSQIVNDFQKGDIAEGYSVSREKKESFPLTVTSAQKNPTAFYLCASSSPGQGRETQYFGPGTRLLVL.

The CDR3 protein is CSGSTGFYTDTQYF. CDR3 sequence (DNA): TGCAGCGGTTCGACAGGTTTCTACACAGATACGCAGTATTTT. V gene TRBV29-1 combines with J gene TRBJ2-3, with D perhaps TRBD1 (6 bases). From germline, CDR1 is SQVTM and CDR2 ANQGSEA. Trimming removed 7 bases from V and 2 bases from J, with 16 bases in between. This CDR3 comprises 14 residues.

DNA for the CDR3: TGCGCCAGCAGCTTGGTGGGGCTACCGACCGGGGAGCTGTTTTTT. As protein: CASSLVGLPTGELFF. The chain joins TRBV5-1 to TRBJ2-2, with D possibly matching TRBD1 (5 bases). The CDR3 runs 15 residues. Looked up from germline, CDR1 is SGHRS and CDR2 is YFSETQ. V lost 0 bases and J 5 bases, leaving 11 bases between the germline ends.

This chain links TRBV5-1 with TRBJ2-2; 10 nucleotides agree with TRBD2. CDR3 length equals 18 residues. V dropped 2 bases and J dropped 0; count of bases not matched to a gene: 7. The germline V gene encodes CDR1 SGHRS and CDR2 YFSETQ. The CDR3 bases are TGCGCCAGCAGCTTCTACAGCGGGGGGGACTCGAACACCGGGGAGCTGTTTTTT. This translates into CASSFYSGGDSNTGELFF.

This chain uses TRBV19 with TRBJ1-6, with TRBD1 matching 8 bases. Germline lookup yields CDR1 LNHDA and CDR2 SQIVND (reference sequence). V lost 9 bases to trimming and J lost 8 bases; unmatched junction nucleotides: 9. The CDR3 is made up of 14 amino acids. The CDR3 reads CASQYQGADSPLHF. As DNA, the CDR3 is TGTGCCAGCCAATATCAGGGGGCTGATTCACCCCTCCACTTT.

V usage is TRBV5-1 and J usage is TRBJ2-3; 9 nucleotides match TRBD2. CDR1 is SGHRS, CDR2 YFSETQ, per germline. Trimming removed 0 bases from V and 5 bases from J; junction bases left unmatched: 7. The CDR3 runs to 16 residues. The DNA of the CDR3 is TGCGCCAGCAGCTTGGGGGCGGGGGGGCAGCAAGATACGCAGTATTTT. Translating gives CASSLGAGGQQDTQYF.

The chain is built from TRBV25-1 and TRBJ1-5; no firm D call. Germline V CDR1 and CDR2: MGHDK, SYGVNS. This CDR3 region has 15 residues. Trimming shortened V by 2 bases and J by 2 bases, and 10 bases separated the two germline ends. The CDR3 DNA reads as TGTGCCAGCAGTGAAGAGGGATCGGGCAATCAGCCCCAGCATTTT. Encoded protein: CASSEEGSGNQPQHF. The complete variable domain, with remaining parts taken from reference TRBV25-1 and TRBJ1-5, reads EADIYQTPRYLVIGTGKKITLECSQTMGHDKMYWYQQDPGMELHLIHYSYGVNSTEKGDLSSESTVSRIRTEHFPLTLESARPSHTSQYLCASSEEGSGNQPQHFGDGTRLSIL.

The chain uses TRBV29-1 and TRBJ2-3, with 9 positions matching TRBD1. Trimming removed 6 bases from V and 3 bases from J; junction bases left unmatched: 4. Germline CDR1 SQVTM, CDR2 ANQGSEA. The CDR3 has 13 amino acids. CDR3 residues: CSVGQGWTDTQYF. The CDR3 bases are TGCAGCGTGGGACAGGGATGGACAGATACGCAGTATTTT.

The gene calls are TRBV10-1 and TRBJ2-1, with D maybe TRBD1 (5 bases). This CDR3 has 15 residues. V was trimmed by 0 bases and J by 2 bases, leaving 8 bases between them. Germline lookup yields CDR1 WNHNN and CDR2 SYGVQD (reference sequence). CDR3 residues: CASSESLGAYNEQFF. The CDR3, as DNA: TGCGCCAGCAGTGAGTCTTTAGGGGCCTACAATGAGCAGTTCTTC.

The sample holds one count of this clone. V usage is TRBV6-5 and J usage is TRBJ2-7, with D possibly being TRBD2 (6 bases). With 0 bases removed from V and 2 bases from J, the gap between germline ends came to 14 bases. The germline V gene has CDR1 MNHEY and CDR2 SVGAGI. There are 16 residues in the CDR3. The CDR3 region is CASSYSGLASTYEQYF. In nucleotides, the CDR3 is TGTGCCAGCAGTTACTCGGGGCTAGCGAGTACCTACGAGCAGTACTTC.

The chain links TRBV6-5 to TRBJ2-5; no definite D call. V shed 6 bases and J shed 2 bases, with 16 bases lying between them. The CDR3 runs 15 residues. Germline V gene data show CDR1 as MNHEY and CDR2 as SVGAGI. CDR3 sequence: CASSPFGQQQETQYF. The CDR3 bases are TGTGCCAGCAGCCCTTTCGGTCAGCAGCAAGAGACCCAGTACTTC.

This clone has more than one count but fewer than ten. The chain is built from TRBV6-1 and TRBJ1-1; TRBD1 matches at 11 bases. The CDR3 runs 19 residues. The J segment lost 4 bases and the V segment lost 3 bases, leaving 16 bases of the junction unmatched. Germline CDR1 is MNHNS and CDR2 is SASEGT. The CDR3 bases are TGTGCCAGCAGTGACCCTAGAGGACAGGGGGCACGAAAGGGCACTGAAGCTTTCTTT. It codes for CASSDPRGQGARKGTEAFF.

This chain connects TRBV6-4 to TRBJ1-1; D might be TRBD1 (6 bases). CDR1 and CDR2 from the germline V gene are MRHNA and SNTAGT. With 6 bases removed from V and 0 bases from J, the gap between germline ends came to 11 bases. This CDR3 region has 14 residues. The CDR3: CASRQGLLNTEAFF. DNA of the CDR3: TGTGCCAGCAGACAGGGACTACTGAACACTGAAGCTTTCTTT.

Only a few counts were recorded for this clone. The rearrangement joins TRBV11-2 to TRBJ1-5; no clear D. The CDR3 spans 14 residues. V was trimmed by 0 bases and J by 3 bases, leaving 6 bases between them. Germline assignment: CDR1 SGHAT and CDR2 FQNNGV. The CDR3 DNA follows: TGTGCCAGCAGCTTAGACGGTTTCAATCAGCCCCAGCATTTT. Protein sequence: CASSLDGFNQPQHF.

The chain combines TRBV5-1 with TRBJ2-1; 9 bases match TRBD2. The germline V gene encodes CDR1 SGHRS and CDR2 YFSETQ. Losses at the gene ends were 4 bases for V and 2 bases for J; bases not matched to a gene: 4. CDR3 length: 15 residues. The CDR3 DNA reads TGCGCCAGCAGCCTGGGACTAGCTACCTACAATGAGCAGTTCTTC. This gives the protein CASSLGLATYNEQFF.

J is TRBJ2-2 and V is TRBV30; TRBD2 matches 12 bases. Germline V lookup: CDR1 GTSNPN, CDR2 SVGIG (reference sequence). The CDR3 contains 16 residues. V shed 3 bases and J 7 bases; nucleotides not matched to a gene: 9. The CDR3 sequence is CAWSGLAGTRGGELFF. In DNA, the CDR3 is TGTGCCTGGAGCGGACTAGCGGGGACCCGGGGCGGGGAGCTGTTTTTT.

As DNA, the CDR3 is TGTGCACTTACCGGAGGGGATACCTACGAGCAGTACTTC. It codes for CALTGGDTYEQYF. The gene calls are TRBV5-4 and TRBJ2-7, with D maybe TRBD2 (6 bases). The CDR3 is 13 amino acids. The germline V gene encodes CDR1 SGHNT and CDR2 YYREEE (reference sequence).

The chain links TRBV30 to TRBJ2-3; D may match TRBD1 or TRBD2 (5 bases each). With 2 bases removed from V and 0 bases from J, the gap between germline ends came to 9 bases. Germline V lookup: CDR1 GTSNPN, CDR2 SVGIG (reference sequence). CDR3 length equals 14 residues. The CDR3 here is CAWSLGPSTDTQYF. CDR3 in DNA: TGTGCCTGGAGTTTGGGACCTAGCACAGATACGCAGTATTTT.

The rearrangement uses TRBV6-5 and TRBJ1-3; D is unresolved. CDR1 is MNHEY and CDR2 is SVGAGI in the germline V gene. Trimming removed 3 bases at V and 4 bases at J, with 10 bases between. The CDR3 extends over 14 amino acids. The CDR3 is CASSYGVSGNTIYF. Written as DNA, the CDR3 is TGTGCCAGCAGTTATGGTGTTTCAGGAAACACCATATATTTT.

The J gene is TRBJ1-2, the V gene TRBV25-1, with D maybe TRBD1 (5 bases). V lost 3 bases and J 2 bases, leaving 7 bases between the germline ends. This CDR3 is 13 amino acids long. The germline V gene encodes CDR1 MGHDK and CDR2 SYGVNS. Here the CDR3 reads CASSEGGNYGYTF. CDR3 in DNA: TGTGCCAGCAGTGAGGGGGGGAACTATGGCTACACCTTC.